Each of the 29 T cell receptor beta chains below was sequenced from the same sample in a study of prognosis after radiotherapy for stage I lung cancer. TCR beta CDR3 amplification from genomic DNA was performed by two-round multiplex PCR. Amplification during the initial PCR round employed primers specific to each TRBV and TRBJ gene. TCRdb re-analysed the multiplex PCR reads in MiXCR, keeping a single row per CDR3 protein. The sample has 20,000 to 30,000 distinct CDR3 sequences, just over 40% seen once. Here the sequenced sample was PBMCs, taken before or after stereotactic body radiation therapy (not recorded which). The receptors were gathered from a donor at least 50 years old with non-small cell lung cancer.

About this clonotype itself: Just one base apart from a much larger clone, this may be a read error. The J gene is TRBJ1-1, the V gene TRBV6-5; D not resolved. CDR1 is MNHEY and CDR2 is SVGAGI in the germline V gene. The V and J ends lost 4 bases and 1 base respectively, with 10 bases between them. The CDR3 spans 14 residues. The CDR3 nucleotides are TGTGCCAGCAGTTGGGGATGGCAGAACACTGAAGCTTTCTTT. Translated, it gives CASSWGWQNTEAFF.

Of note for this clonotype: A much larger clone differs from this one at a single base, so this may be a read error. The chain employs TRBV27 and TRBJ1-2, with D unresolved. The CDR3 spans 15 residues. The V gene's germline CDR1 is MNHEY and CDR2 SMNVEV (reference sequence). The CDR3 is CASSLLSGLAYGYTF. Here the CDR3 DNA reads TGTGCCAGCAGCTTATTATCCGGACTCGCGTATGGCTACACCTTC.

The chain recombines TRBV19 with TRBJ2-6; D is uncertain. This CDR3 is 13 amino acids long. CDR1 is LNHDA, CDR2 SQIVND, per germline (reference sequence). Trimming removed 4 bases from V and 2 bases from J, with 3 bases in between. The CDR3 nucleotides read TGTGCCAGTAGTACGACTGGGGCCAACGTCCTGACTTTC. The encoded protein is CASSTTGANVLTF.

This clonotype was seen ten or more times. The rearrangement joins TRBV20-1 to TRBJ1-5; 7 bases align to TRBD1. V lost 5 bases to trimming and J lost 5 bases; unmatched junction nucleotides: 6. Germline CDR1 DFQATT, CDR2 SNEGSKA (reference sequence). This CDR3 spans 13 amino acids. The CDR3 DNA reads as TGCAGTGCTCGAGGGGGCGATTATCAGCCCCAGCATTTT. Protein sequence: CSARGGDYQPQHF.

This clonotype occurred many times. V gene TRBV6-1 combines with J gene TRBJ1-5, with D maybe TRBD1 (5 bases). Germline values: CDR1 MNHNS, CDR2 SASEGT. V was cut by 1 base and J by 5 bases, with 9 bases left in between. The CDR3 has 14 residues. As DNA, the CDR3 is TGTGCCAGCAGTGAAGTTTTCAGGGATCAGCCCCAGCATTTT. Encoded protein: CASSEVFRDQPQHF.

This clonotype was found once. V is TRBV6-1 and J is TRBJ2-1, with TRBD2 matching 11 bases. Germline lookup yields CDR1 MNHNS and CDR2 SASEGT. V gave up 3 bases and J gave up 6 bases; unmatched junction bases: 7. The CDR3 totals 16 residues. The CDR3 DNA reads as TGTGCCAGCAGTGACGCCTTGACTAGCGGGGCCAATGAGCAGTTCTTC. It yields the protein CASSDALTSGANEQFF.

Concerning this clonotype: Being one base from a much bigger clone, this may be a read error. J is TRBJ2-7 and V is TRBV5-6; a weak D match, TRBD2 (6 bases). Per germline, CDR1 SGHDT and CDR2 YYEEEE. The CDR3 has 12 amino acids. CDR3: CAISRETYEQYF. For the CDR3, the DNA is TGTGCCATCAGCCGGGAGACCTACGAGCAGTACTTC.

This clonotype has more than one count but fewer than ten. A read error is likely here: a far larger clone is one base away. The rearrangement links TRBV6-2 or TRBV6-3 to TRBJ1-2; D possibly corresponds to TRBD1 (5 bases). This CDR3 contains 16 residues. V lost 0 bases and J lost 0, with 11 bases in between. Per the germline V gene, CDR1 is MNHEY and CDR2 is SVGEGT. The chain's CDR3 is CASSYSARGTNYGYTF. For the CDR3, the DNA is TGTGCCAGCAGTTACTCCGCTAGGGGCACTAACTATGGCTACACCTTC.

This clonotype has only one observation. The junction departs from the called germline gene at one end, perhaps through a read error. The V call is TRBV5-1, the J call TRBJ2-3; 9 positions match TRBD2. Germline CDR1 and CDR2: SGHRS and YFSETQ. The CDR3 runs to 16 residues. CDR3 protein: CPSSPSSGIISDTQYF. In DNA, the CDR3 is TGCCCCAGCAGCCCCTCTAGCGGGATTATCTCAGATACGCAGTATTTT.

This clonotype has ten or more counts. The CDR3 DNA follows: TGTGCCAGCAAATTAAGACCGGGCCTAGATAGCAATGAGCAGTTCTTC. This codes for CASKLRPGLDSNEQFF. V gene TRBV6-1 combines with J gene TRBJ2-1; the D is unclear. CDR3 length: 16 amino acids. V gave up 7 bases and J gave up 6 bases, with 22 bases separating them. The germline V gene encodes CDR1 MNHNS and CDR2 SASEGT.

In this sample, this clonotype turned up many times. CDR3 amino acids: CASSSRLINEQFF. The CDR3 DNA sequence: TGTGCCAGCAGTTCCAGACTGATCAATGAGCAGTTCTTC. V is TRBV12-3 or TRBV12-4 and J is TRBJ2-1; D remains unclear. V was pared by 4 bases and J by 6 bases, with 10 bases between. The CDR3 length is 13 residues.

This clonotype was detected ten times or more. V is TRBV5-1 and J is TRBJ2-6, with 9 nucleotides matching TRBD1. V shed 4 bases and J 0 bases; nucleotides not matched to a gene: 5. The CDR3 sequence is 17 residues long. Germline V lookup: CDR1 SGHRS, CDR2 YFSETQ. The CDR3, as DNA: TGCGCCAGCAGCGCCGGGACAGGGTTCTCTGGGGCCAACGTCCTGACTTTC. This codes for CASSAGTGFSGANVLTF. Supplemented by reference TRBV5-1 and TRBJ2-6, the full variable domain reads KAGVTQTPRYLIKTRGQQVTLSCSPISGHRSVSWYQQTPGQGLQFLFEYFSETQRNKGNFPGRFSGRQFSNSRSEMNVSTLELGDSALYLCASSAGTGFSGANVLTFGAGSRLTVL.

This clonotype was seen at least ten times. This rearrangement joins TRBV12-3 or TRBV12-4 to TRBJ2-1; 8 bases fit TRBD1. V trimming: 6 bases; J trimming: 6 bases; junction bases outside the gene matches: 10. The CDR3 runs to 15 residues. The CDR3 loop is CASSLGQGASNEQFF. CDR3 coding DNA: TGTGCCAGCAGCCTAGGGCAGGGGGCGTCCAATGAGCAGTTCTTC.

The rearrangement links TRBV6-1 to TRBJ2-1; possible D gene TRBD1, 6 bases. V shed 8 bases and J shed 8 bases, with 19 bases lying between them. Per germline, CDR1 MNHNS and CDR2 SASEGT. The CDR3 loop spans 14 amino acids. Written as DNA, the CDR3 is TGTGCCAGCTCTCGGGACACGGTGCGGGATGAGCAGTTCTTC. Translated, it gives CASSRDTVRDEQFF.

This clonotype was detected once. The chain is built from TRBV24-1 and TRBJ2-7, with 7 bases matching TRBD1. Germline CDR1 is KGHDR and CDR2 is SFDVKD. With V trimmed by 12 bases and J by 3 bases, 16 bases remained unmatched. The CDR3 spans 15 residues. CDR3 amino acids: CASTPPRQGSYEQYF. The DNA of the CDR3 is TGTGCCTCCACCCCTCCCCGACAGGGAAGCTACGAGCAGTACTTC.

Notes on this clonotype: Given a far larger clone just one base away, this is likely a sequencing read error. The CDR3 coding sequence is TGTGCCAGCAGTTTATCGCGGTGCGCAGATACGCAGTATTTT. Its translation is CASSLSRCADTQYF. The chain carries TRBV7-2 and TRBJ2-3; D not resolved. Germline V gives CDR1 SGHTA, CDR2 FQGNSA. The CDR3 totals 14 residues. Trimming shortened V by 6 bases and J by 4 bases, and 14 bases separated the two germline ends.

This clonotype was found many times. The chain joins TRBV2 to TRBJ2-7; no clear D. Germline V gene data show CDR1 as SNHLY and CDR2 as FYNNEI. Trimming left V 9 bases short and J 5 bases short, with 20 bases between. The CDR3 loop spans 14 amino acids. As DNA, the CDR3 is TGTGCCAGTTCCCCGAATATGTTAACCGACGAGCAGTACTTC. Residues: CASSPNMLTDEQYF.

This clonotype was observed at least ten times. The chain combines TRBV9 with TRBJ2-1, with TRBD1 identical over 7 bases. Germline CDR1 and CDR2: SGDLS and YYNGEE. J was trimmed by 1 base and V by 4 bases; bases with no gene match: 5. The CDR3 is 15 amino acids. The CDR3 DNA sequence: TGTGCCAGCAGCCTGGGACAGTCATCCTACAATGAGCAGTTCTTC. Its protein is CASSLGQSSYNEQFF. Full variable domain (rest looked up from reference TRBV9 and TRBJ2-1): DSGVTQTPKHLITATGQRVTLRCSPRSGDLSVYWYQQSLDQGLQFLIQYYNGEERAKGNILERFSAQQFPDLHSELNLSSLELGDSALYFCASSLGQSSYNEQFFGPGTRLTVL.

This clonotype has a count of ten or more. The CDR3, as DNA: TGTGCCAGCAGTAAGGGACAGGGGAGTTCACCCCTCCACTTT. Amino acid sequence: CASSKGQGSSPLHF. The genes are TRBV6-1 and TRBJ1-6, with 10 bases that match TRBD1. Looked up from germline, CDR1 is MNHNS and CDR2 is SASEGT. The CDR3 extends over 14 amino acids. The junction had 4 bases not matched to a gene; V was cut back by 5 bases and J by 9 bases.

The chain is built from TRBV6-1 and TRBJ2-7, with TRBD2 matching 8 bases. CDR1 and CDR2 from the germline V gene are MNHNS and SASEGT. The length of the CDR3 is 16 residues. The V and J ends lost 4 bases and 8 bases, in that order; junction bases with no gene match: 16. CDR3 sequence reads: CASSAHTRREVRKQYF. DNA for the CDR3: TGTGCCAGCAGTGCACACACCCGGCGGGAGGTGCGAAAGCAGTACTTC.

This chain connects TRBV7-9 to TRBJ2-1, with 7 bases aligning to TRBD1. There are 15 residues in the CDR3. The germline gives CDR1 SEHNR, CDR2 FQNEAQ (reference sequence). J lost 1 base, V lost 4 bases, and 4 bases had no gene match. CDR3: CASSSTGVSYNEQFF. CDR3 bases: TGTGCCAGCAGCTCAACAGGGGTATCCTACAATGAGCAGTTCTTC.

The genes are TRBV6-1 and TRBJ2-7; D may be TRBD2 (6 bases). Trimming took off 5 bases at V and 6 bases at J, with 20 bases between the two ends. The CDR3 is 15 amino acids. Germline lookup yields CDR1 MNHNS and CDR2 SASEGT. The CDR3 protein is CASSPIAVGSCEQYF. In nucleotides, the CDR3 is TGTGCCAGCAGTCCCATAGCGGTAGGCTCTTGCGAGCAGTACTTC.

Details on this clonotype: A read error is the likely source, as a far larger clone sits one nucleotide away. The chain uses TRBV6-4 and TRBJ2-7; 8 bases map to TRBD2. Unmatched junction bases numbered 8, after V lost 4 bases and J lost 0 bases. This CDR3 region has 16 residues. The germline CDR1 and CDR2 sequences are MRHNA and SNTAGT. CDR3 sequence (DNA): TGTGCCAGCAGTGCTGTCTCCGGGACTAGCTCCTACGAGCAGTACTTC. This translates into CASSAVSGTSSYEQYF.

For this clonotype: This clone may be a read error of a much larger clone one base away. The chain carries TRBV2 and TRBJ2-4; 7 bases align to TRBD2. This CDR3 contains 16 residues. The J segment lost 4 bases and the V segment lost 3 bases, leaving 9 bases of the junction unmatched. Germline loops: CDR1 SNHLY, CDR2 FYNNEI. CDR3 protein: CASSDEVGGVKNIQYF. CDR3 DNA sequence: TGTGCCAGCAGTGACGAAGTGGGGGGGGTTAAAAACATTCAGTACTTC.

The chain links TRBV12-3 or TRBV12-4 to TRBJ2-3, with 11 bases matching TRBD2. This CDR3 has 16 amino acids. V was clipped by 7 bases and J by 2 bases; unmatched bases: 8. This CDR3 is CASKRGTSGLTDTQYF. CDR3 coding DNA: TGTGCCAGCAAAAGGGGGACTAGCGGACTCACAGATACGCAGTATTTT.

In DNA form, the CDR3 reads TGTGCCAGCAGCAACAGGGATTCACCCCTCCACTTT. It is translated as CASSNRDSPLHF. V usage is TRBV7-8 and J usage is TRBJ1-6; possible D gene TRBD1, 6 bases. The CDR3 length is 12 residues. Germline V CDR1 and CDR2: SGHVS, FQNEAQ. The ends were cut back, 5 bases at V and 8 bases at J, with 7 bases in the middle.

V is TRBV11-2 and J is TRBJ2-5; D gene unclear. CDR1 SGHAT and CDR2 FQNNGV come from the germline V gene. The V and J ends lost 5 bases and 3 bases respectively, with 19 bases between them. This CDR3 has 16 residues. The chain's CDR3 is CASSPRSRQSKETQYF. In nucleotides, the CDR3 is TGTGCCAGCAGCCCCCGTAGCCGCCAGAGCAAAGAGACCCAGTACTTC.

This clonotype was seen once. V usage is TRBV5-4 and J usage is TRBJ2-7; D unclear. Trimming cost V 3 bases and J 0 bases, with 10 bases left between them. CDR1 SGHNT and CDR2 YYREEE come from the germline V gene (reference sequence). This CDR3 region has 14 residues. DNA for the CDR3: TGTGCCAGCAGCTCACGAGGTAGCTCCTACGAGCAGTACTTC. Protein product: CASSSRGSSYEQYF.

This clonotype was seen at least ten times. This chain uses TRBV11-2 with TRBJ2-7, with TRBD1 matching 7 bases. This CDR3 has 14 amino acids. With 6 bases clipped from V and 4 bases from J, the junction kept 9 bases outside the gene matches. Germline CDR1 and CDR2: SGHAT and FQNNGV. CDR3 DNA sequence: TGTGCCAGCAGGCGGACAGGAACATTGTACGAGCAGTACTTC. Translating it yields CASRRTGTLYEQYF.